This T cell receptor beta chain comes out of a study of read filtering for tumor transcriptome and immune sequencing. At the level of the study: R-ISS stage counts were eight or nine for I, about 15 for II, roughly seven for III. Findings and limits, study-wide: The CD138-negative fraction was mixed bone marrow immune cells, not pure T cells.

Molecular barcoded adaptors covering alpha/delta and beta/gamma chains were used on about 0.4 ug RNA. Via MiXCR, TCRdb re-called the reads, giving one row per CDR3 protein. The data hold approximately 150,000 distinct CDR3 sequences, with roughly an eighth observed a single time. V dropped 6 bases and J dropped 3; count of bases not matched to a gene: 4. The CDR3 is 14 residues long. The germline V gene has CDR1 MNHNY and CDR2 SVGAGI (reference sequence). This clonotype has a count of ten or more. The antigen remains unidentified. The sequenced material came from a population of CD138-negative cells sorted from bone marrow. The chain couples TRBV6-6 to TRBJ1-5; TRBD1 agrees at 8 bases. The receptor was isolated from a donor at least 40 years old with multiple myeloma. CDR3 protein: CASRGQAFNQPQHF. The CDR3 DNA reads as TGTGCCAGCAGGGGACAGGCCTTCAATCAGCCCCAGCATTTT.